Each of the 30 T cell receptor beta chains below was sequenced from the same sample in a study of early T cells in non-severe SARS-CoV-2 infection. A single record per CDR3 protein comes from TCRdb applying MiXCR to the 5' RACE reads. The sample holds more than 95,000 distinct CDR3 sequences, approximately 16% seen once. Sample: whole blood. The receptors shown here come from an adult who was a healthcare worker with PCR-confirmed SARS-CoV-2 infection or an uninfected control (not recorded which).

The genes are TRBV27 and TRBJ2-4; 7 nucleotides line up with TRBD1. Per the germline V gene, CDR1 is MNHEY and CDR2 is SMNVEV (reference sequence). J lost 8 bases, V lost 7 bases, and 11 bases had no gene match. The CDR3 runs to 14 residues. The CDR3 DNA reads TGTGCCAGCAAGAGGGGGCCCCACTTGGACATTCAGTACTTC. Translated, it gives CASKRGPHLDIQYF.

This clonotype was observed a few times. CDR3 sequence: CAISEPRAWETQYF. CDR3 sequence (DNA): TGTGCCATCAGTGAGCCCAGGGCGTGGGAGACCCAGTACTTC. V and J are TRBV10-3 and TRBJ2-5; D possibly corresponds to TRBD1 (5 bases). Germline V lookup: CDR1 ENHRY, CDR2 SYGVKD. V lost 2 bases and J 5 bases, leaving 12 bases between the germline ends. The CDR3 is 14 residues long.

This clonotype turned up a few times. The CDR3 nucleotides read TGTGCCAGCAGCCCCTTCGTAGACAATGAGCAGTTCTTC. This gives the protein CASSPFVDNEQFF. The V call is TRBV12-3 or TRBV12-4, the J call TRBJ2-1; D gene uncertain. V was pared by 6 bases and J by 5 bases, with 11 bases between. The CDR3 is 13 residues long.

Notes on this clonotype: One junction end does not reproduce the germline sequence, and a read error may be involved. The chain links TRBV7-9 to TRBJ1-1; tentatively, D is TRBD1 (5 bases). The CDR3 runs to 14 residues. Germline V CDR1 and CDR2: SEHNR, FQNEAQ (reference sequence). The CDR3 spells CASRYDRSNTEVFF. CDR3 DNA: TGTGCCAGCAGGTATGACAGATCGAACACTGAAGTTTTCTTT.

At least ten counts were recorded for this clonotype. The chain links TRBV5-1 to TRBJ2-1; a possible D gene is TRBD2 (6 bases). V lost 0 bases and J 0 bases, leaving 10 bases between the germline ends. CDR1 and CDR2 from the germline V gene are SGHRS and YFSETQ. CDR3 length equals 16 residues. The CDR3 sequence is CASSLGAGLSYNEQFF. The CDR3 DNA sequence: TGCGCCAGCAGCTTGGGCGCGGGGCTCTCCTACAATGAGCAGTTCTTC.

This clonotype appeared many times. This rearrangement joins TRBV20-1 to TRBJ1-2, with D hard to call. Germline CDR1 is DFQATT and CDR2 is SNEGSKA (reference sequence). The CDR3 is 12 amino acids. V lost 3 bases, J lost 5 bases, and 10 bases lay in between. Here the CDR3 DNA reads TGCAGTGCTAGTGAGGATAGATATGGCTACACCTTC. It encodes CSASEDRYGYTF.

The chain joins TRBV25-1 to TRBJ2-1; TRBD2 matches 10 bases. Germline-derived CDR1 and CDR2 are MGHDK and SYGVNS. The CDR3 has 20 amino acids. Germline trimming cut 1 base from V and 0 bases from J; bases unmatched to any gene: 12. This chain's CDR3 is CASSESGAGTSERSYNEQFF. CDR3 sequence (DNA): TGTGCCAGCAGTGAATCCGGGGCCGGGACTAGCGAACGCTCCTACAATGAGCAGTTCTTC. Based on the CDR3 plus reference TRBV25-1 and TRBJ2-1, the full variable domain is EADIYQTPRYLVIGTGKKITLECSQTMGHDKMYWYQQDPGMELHLIHYSYGVNSTEKGDLSSESTVSRIRTEHFPLTLESARPSHTSQYLCASSESGAGTSERSYNEQFFGPGTRLTVL.

V and J are TRBV29-1 and TRBJ2-3; D tentatively fits TRBD1 or TRBD2 (5 bases each). The germline V and J ends were trimmed by 3 bases and 2 bases, with 9 bases remaining between them. The CDR3 length is 13 residues. Germline assignment: CDR1 SQVTM and CDR2 ANQGSEA. The CDR3 nucleotides read TGCAGCGTTGACAGGGACGACACAGATACGCAGTATTTT. Translation: CSVDRDDTDTQYF.

The V call is TRBV2, the J call TRBJ1-2; possibly TRBD1 for D (5 bases). V shed 8 bases and J shed 3 bases, with 19 bases lying between them. This CDR3 is built from 15 residues. CDR1 is SNHLY, CDR2 FYNNEI, per germline. Here the CDR3 DNA reads TGTGCCAGCCGTAAGGAAAGGGGCCTACACTATGGCTACACCTTC. Its translation is CASRKERGLHYGYTF.

This clonotype has just a few counts. The chain joins TRBV7-2 to TRBJ2-4; 11 bases line up with TRBD2. The CDR3 covers 19 residues. Per the germline V gene, CDR1 is SGHTA and CDR2 is FQGNSA. V was clipped by 5 bases and J by 0 bases; unmatched bases: 12. CDR3 sequence (DNA): TGTGCCAGCAGCCAAATACTAGCGGGGGCCTCACTAGCCAAAAACATTCAGTACTTC. Its protein product is CASSQILAGASLAKNIQYF.

The rearrangement uses TRBV30 and TRBJ1-2, with D maybe TRBD1 (6 bases). Germline V gene data show CDR1 as GTSNPN and CDR2 as SVGIG (reference sequence). This CDR3 is 15 amino acids long. V gave up 2 bases and J gave up 5 bases, with 18 bases separating them. The chain's CDR3 is CAWSPPNRDWYGYTF. The CDR3 DNA reads TGTGCCTGGAGTCCGCCGAACAGGGATTGGTATGGCTACACCTTC.

This clonotype was recorded a few times. V gene TRBV20-1 combines with J gene TRBJ1-2; 9 nucleotides match TRBD1. The CDR3 covers 14 residues. The ends lost 1 base at V and 3 bases at J; junction bases unmatched: 3. Germline values: CDR1 DFQATT, CDR2 SNEGSKA (reference sequence). The CDR3 here is CSARATGGDYGYTF. CDR3 sequence (DNA): TGCAGTGCTAGAGCGACAGGGGGAGACTATGGCTACACCTTC.

This clonotype was seen only a few times. The chain has TRBV29-1 and TRBJ2-1, with 8 bases identical to TRBD1. Germline CDR1 reads SQVTM; CDR2 reads ANQGSEA. The ends lost 7 bases at V and 4 bases at J; junction bases unmatched: 12. The CDR3 extends over 15 amino acids. The CDR3 is CSALRRDRGYNEQFF. The CDR3 DNA reads as TGCAGCGCTCTACGGCGAGACAGGGGTTACAATGAGCAGTTCTTC.

This clonotype has a count of ten or more. The V call is TRBV5-6, the J call TRBJ2-2, with 7 bases aligning to TRBD2. The CDR3 contains 14 residues. Germline CDR1 and CDR2: SGHDT and YYEEEE. After removal of 9 bases from V and 2 bases from J, the junction contained 7 bases not matched to a gene. CDR3 protein: CATTRGLNTGELFF. The CDR3 region has the DNA TGTGCCACAACGAGGGGACTAAACACCGGGGAGCTGTTTTTT.

The chain combines TRBV20-1 with TRBJ2-3; TRBD2 matches 14 bases. J lost 7 bases, V lost 5 bases, and 8 bases had no gene match. This CDR3 contains 15 residues. Germline-derived CDR1 and CDR2 are DFQATT and SNEGSKA (reference sequence). CDR3 sequence reads: CSAPRLAGGPNTQYF. DNA of the CDR3: TGCAGTGCTCCACGACTAGCGGGAGGGCCAAATACGCAGTATTTT.

The DNA for the CDR3 is TGTGCCAGCAGCCCCCAGAGCACAGATACGCAGTATTTT. Translating it yields CASSPQSTDTQYF. The genes are TRBV7-2 and TRBJ2-3; D uncertain. Trimming cost V 5 bases and J 0 bases, with 6 bases left between them. CDR3 length: 13 amino acids. Germline V gene sequence: CDR1 SGHTA, CDR2 FQGNSA.

This clonotype was seen a handful of times. The gene calls are TRBV4-3 and TRBJ1-2; D unresolved. Between the trimmed V and J ends, which lost 1 base and 5 bases, there was a span of 8 bases. The V gene's germline CDR1 is LGHNA and CDR2 YSLEER. This CDR3 spans 13 amino acids. As DNA, the CDR3 is TGCGCCAGCAGCCAAGTTGTGGGGTATGGCTACACCTTC. This translates into CASSQVVGYGYTF.

This clonotype was picked up a small number of times. The chain uses TRBV6-2 or TRBV6-3 and TRBJ2-1; tentatively, D is TRBD2 (7 bases). Trimming shortened V by 5 bases and J by 10 bases, and 24 bases separated the two germline ends. From germline, CDR1 is MNHEY and CDR2 SVGEGT. The CDR3 covers 16 residues. CDR3 coding DNA: TGTGCCAGCAGTCCCCTAAGAGGGGGGGGCGCAAGGGAGCAGTTCTTC. Its protein is CASSPLRGGGAREQFF.

This clonotype has just a few counts. The chain is built from TRBV20-1 and TRBJ1-1; the match to TRBD1 covers 7 bases. Germline values: CDR1 DFQATT, CDR2 SNEGSKA (reference sequence). The CDR3 covers 14 residues. V was clipped by 3 bases and J by 2 bases; unmatched bases: 6. CDR3 DNA sequence: TGCAGTGCTAGGACAGGGAGGAGCAACACTGAAGCTTTCTTT. This gives the protein CSARTGRSNTEAFF.

This clonotype was found a few times. This chain links TRBV4-1 with TRBJ2-1, with D hard to call. CDR1 and CDR2 from the germline V gene are MGHRA and YSYEKL. V lost 0 bases and J lost 7, with 13 bases in between. CDR3 size: 15 residues. CDR3: CASSQEPVRPNEQFF. In DNA, the CDR3 is TGCGCCAGCAGCCAAGAACCAGTACGGCCGAATGAGCAGTTCTTC.

The chain joins TRBV6-1 to TRBJ2-1; a weak D match, TRBD1 (5 bases). Germline CDR1 reads MNHNS; CDR2 reads SASEGT. This CDR3 is 15 amino acids long. V lost 4 bases and J lost 2, with 12 bases in between. CDR3 nucleotide sequence: TGTGCCAGCAGTGCCCAGGGTTCCCCCTACAATGAGCAGTTCTTC. It encodes CASSAQGSPYNEQFF.

This clonotype has more than one count but fewer than ten. This chain's CDR3 is CAWTEATDTQYF. The CDR3 nucleotides are TGTGCCTGGACAGAGGCAACAGATACGCAGTATTTT. The J gene is TRBJ2-3, the V gene TRBV30; no clear D gene. The CDR3 is made up of 12 amino acids. Germline CDR1 GTSNPN, CDR2 SVGIG (reference sequence). The ends were cut back, 4 bases at V and 3 bases at J, with 8 bases in the middle.

This clonotype showed up many times. This rearrangement joins TRBV9 to TRBJ2-7, with a tentative D call TRBD1 (5 bases). Trimming cost V 0 bases and J 2 bases, with 9 bases left between them. The CDR3 runs 14 residues. Germline V gene sequence: CDR1 SGDLS, CDR2 YYNGEE. The CDR3 bases are TGTGCCAGCAGCGTAGCTCAGGGCGCCTACGAGCAGTACTTC. As protein: CASSVAQGAYEQYF. The full variable domain, rest sourced from reference TRBV9 and TRBJ2-7, is DSGVTQTPKHLITATGQRVTLRCSPRSGDLSVYWYQQSLDQGLQFLIQYYNGEERAKGNILERFSAQQFPDLHSELNLSSLELGDSALYFCASSVAQGAYEQYFGPGTRLTVT.

A few counts support this clonotype. V gene TRBV3-1 combines with J gene TRBJ1-5; D not certain. CDR1 and CDR2 (germline): LGHDT, YNNKEL (reference sequence). The CDR3 extends over 14 amino acids. The V and J ends lost 0 bases and 7 bases respectively, with 10 bases between them. The DNA for the CDR3 is TGTGCCAGCAGCCAAGATCCGGGCCCCCAGCCCCAGCATTTT. Protein: CASSQDPGPQPQHF.

This clonotype was counted a few times. In DNA form, the CDR3 reads TGCAGCGTGTTGACTAGCGGGGGTTACAATGAGCAGTTCTTC. Its translation: CSVLTSGGYNEQFF. The chain carries TRBV29-1 and TRBJ2-1; the match to TRBD2 covers 12 bases. From germline, CDR1 is SQVTM and CDR2 ANQGSEA. J was trimmed by 4 bases and V by 6 bases; bases with no gene match: 4. CDR3 size: 14 residues.

This sequence joins TRBV12-3 or TRBV12-4 and TRBJ2-2, with 9 bases lining up with TRBD1. V dropped 6 bases and J dropped 0; count of bases not matched to a gene: 5. The CDR3 has 16 amino acids. The CDR3 nucleotides are TGTGCCAGCAGCCCCCGGACAGGGGCGAACACCGGGGAGCTGTTTTTT. Translated: CASSPRTGANTGELFF.

This CDR3 is CASSVDSRNWNSPLHF. The CDR3 nucleotides are TGTGCCAGCAGTGTCGACAGCCGGAATTGGAATTCACCCCTCCACTTT. The V call is TRBV6-5, the J call TRBJ1-6; a possible D gene is TRBD1 (5 bases). The CDR3 has 16 amino acids. V dropped 5 bases and J dropped 7 bases, with 18 bases sitting between them. CDR1 and CDR2 (germline): MNHEY, SVGAGI.

The rearrangement joins TRBV30 to TRBJ1-6; D is uncertain. The CDR3 is 13 amino acids. V dropped 1 base and J dropped 5 bases, with 6 bases sitting between them. The germline gives CDR1 GTSNPN, CDR2 SVGIG (reference sequence). CDR3 region: CAWSDMDNSPLHF. The CDR3 DNA sequence: TGTGCCTGGAGTGACATGGATAATTCACCCCTCCACTTT.

In this sample, this clonotype turned up a few times. The rearrangement links TRBV29-1 to TRBJ2-1, with 8 nucleotides matching TRBD1. The CDR3 has 14 residues. J lost 4 bases, V lost 5 bases, and 7 bases had no gene match. Germline lookup yields CDR1 SQVTM and CDR2 ANQGSEA. The CDR3 reads CSVSGGQEYNEQFF. CDR3 DNA sequence: TGCAGCGTTAGTGGGGGACAGGAATACAATGAGCAGTTCTTC.

This clonotype came up a few times. The V call is TRBV7-9, the J call TRBJ1-6; no clear D. The germline V gene has CDR1 SEHNR and CDR2 FQNEAQ (reference sequence). CDR3 size: 15 residues. The V and J ends lost 2 bases and 6 bases respectively, with 11 bases between them. The CDR3 is CASSLSDPFNSPLHF. The CDR3 coding sequence is TGTGCCAGCAGCTTATCGGACCCTTTTAATTCACCCCTCCACTTT.